The rows below give T cell receptor beta chains drawn from one sample of a study of T cells after yellow fever vaccination. TCRdb redid the calling of the 5' RACE reads with MiXCR, one entry per CDR3 protein. There are around 320,000 distinct CDR3 sequences in the sample; approximately 4.3% occur only once, and just under 20% lies in the top ten. Source: PBMCs, taken 15 days after the yellow fever booster vaccination. Receptors originate from a man aged 18 to 35 who received the YFV17D yellow fever vaccine. Each CDR3 is given with its conserved first and last residue. Fields, in order: D gene, V gene, J gene, clone size, CDR3 DNA, CDR3 protein. D genes are given only for firm matches. Only some rows state a clone size, as once, few, many or a class for expanded clones.

>.|TRBV20-1|TRBJ2-2|many
TGCAGTGCTGAAATATGGACCGGGGAGCTGTTTTTT
CSAEIWTGELFF
>.|TRBV6-6|TRBJ2-4|many
TGTGCCAGCAGCAGAGGGGGGGATGTGGACATTCAGTACTTC
CASSRGGDVDIQYF
>.|TRBV7-2|TRBJ2-6|few
TGTGCCAGCAGCTCGGGACTCCACCTTGGGGCCAACGTCCTGACTTTC
CASSSGLHLGANVLTF
>TRBD1|TRBV12-3/TRBV12-4|TRBJ2-5|.
TGTGCCAGCAGTTCGGGACAGGGTATGAACCAAGAGACCCAGTACTTC
CASSSGQGMNQETQYF
>.|TRBV29-1|TRBJ1-1|many
TGCAGCGTTGGGATGAACACTGAAGCTTTCTTT
CSVGMNTEAFF
>.|TRBV6-5|TRBJ1-4|many
TGTGCCAGCAGTTACTCCGGCAGGGAGAAACTGTTTTTT
CASSYSGREKLFF
>.|TRBV5-1|TRBJ2-5|.
TGCGCCAGCAGCTTGATAACAGTCCAAGAGACCCAGTACTTC
CASSLITVQETQYF
>.|TRBV7-9|TRBJ1-4|.
TGTGCCAGCAGCCCATCCCCGACGGCCATCGAAAAACTGTTTTTT
CASSPSPTAIEKLFF
>.|TRBV5-1|TRBJ2-3|many
TGCGCCAGCAGACCGGATAGCACAGATACGCAGTATTTT
CASRPDSTDTQYF
>TRBD2|TRBV19|TRBJ2-1|.
TGTGCCAGTAGTGCCCGACTAGCGGTGAACAATGAGCAGTTCTTC
CASSARLAVNNEQFF
>TRBD2|TRBV3-1|TRBJ2-5|many
TGTGCCAGCAAGGGACTAGCGCAAGAGACCCAGTACTTC
CASKGLAQETQYF
>TRBD1|TRBV6-2/TRBV6-3|TRBJ1-5|many
TGTGCCAGCAGCCGGACAGGGGAACCCCAGCCCCAGCATTTT
CASSRTGEPQPQHF
>.|TRBV11-2|TRBJ2-5|many
TGTGCCAGCAGCCCCCAGGGCTGGGGCGGGCAAGAGACCCAGTACTTC
CASSPQGWGGQETQYF
>.|TRBV6-6|TRBJ1-1|many
TGTGCCAGCAGAGCAAACAGGGACACTGAAGCTTTCTTT
CASRANRDTEAFF
>.|TRBV20-1|TRBJ1-1|.
TGCAGTGCTAGTTATGAGGTGGGCACTGAAGCTTTCTTT
CSASYEVGTEAFF